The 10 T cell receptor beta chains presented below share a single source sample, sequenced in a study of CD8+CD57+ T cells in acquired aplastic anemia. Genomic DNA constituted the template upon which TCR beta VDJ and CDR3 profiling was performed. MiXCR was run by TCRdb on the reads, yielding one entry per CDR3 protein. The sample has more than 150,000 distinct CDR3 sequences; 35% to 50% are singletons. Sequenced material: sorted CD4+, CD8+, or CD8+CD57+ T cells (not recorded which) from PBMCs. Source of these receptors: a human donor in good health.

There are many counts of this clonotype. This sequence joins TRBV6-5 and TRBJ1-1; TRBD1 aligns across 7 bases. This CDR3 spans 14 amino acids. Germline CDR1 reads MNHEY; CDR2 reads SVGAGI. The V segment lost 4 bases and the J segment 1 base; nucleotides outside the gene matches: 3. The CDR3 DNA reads TGTGCCAGCAGTTCACGGACAGGGAACACTGAAGCTTTCTTT. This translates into CASSSRTGNTEAFF.

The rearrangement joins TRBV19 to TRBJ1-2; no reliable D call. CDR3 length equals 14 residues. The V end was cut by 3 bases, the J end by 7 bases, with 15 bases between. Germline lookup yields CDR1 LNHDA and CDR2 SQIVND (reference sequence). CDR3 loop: CASSIPGLLSGYTF. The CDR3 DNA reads TGTGCCAGTAGTATCCCCGGACTTCTTTCTGGCTACACCTTC.

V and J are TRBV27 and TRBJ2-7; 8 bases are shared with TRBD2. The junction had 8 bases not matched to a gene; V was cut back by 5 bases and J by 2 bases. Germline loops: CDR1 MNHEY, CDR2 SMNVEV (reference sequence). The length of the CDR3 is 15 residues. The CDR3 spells CASSSRSGLAYEQYF. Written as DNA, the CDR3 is TGTGCCAGCAGTAGCCGGTCGGGACTAGCCTACGAGCAGTACTTC.

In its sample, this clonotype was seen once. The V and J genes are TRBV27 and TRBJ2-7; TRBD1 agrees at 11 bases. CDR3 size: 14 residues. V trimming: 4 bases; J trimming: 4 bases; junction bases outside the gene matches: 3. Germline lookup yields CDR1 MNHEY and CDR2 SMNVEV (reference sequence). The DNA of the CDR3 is TGTGCCAGCAGTTGGGGGGACAGGGGGTACGAGCAGTACTTC. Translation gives CASSWGDRGYEQYF.

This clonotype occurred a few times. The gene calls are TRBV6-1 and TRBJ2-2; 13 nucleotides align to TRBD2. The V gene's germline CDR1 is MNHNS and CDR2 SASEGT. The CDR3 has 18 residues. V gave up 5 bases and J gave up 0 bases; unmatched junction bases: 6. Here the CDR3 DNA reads TGTGCCAGCAGTCCACCGGGACTAGCGGGAACGAACACCGGGGAGCTGTTTTTT. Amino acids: CASSPPGLAGTNTGELFF.

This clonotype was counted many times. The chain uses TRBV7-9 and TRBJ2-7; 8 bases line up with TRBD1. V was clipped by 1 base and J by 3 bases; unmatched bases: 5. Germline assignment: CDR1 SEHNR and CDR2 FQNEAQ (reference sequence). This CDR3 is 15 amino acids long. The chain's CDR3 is CASSLDGTGDYEQYF. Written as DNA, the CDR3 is TGTGCCAGCAGCTTAGACGGGACAGGTGACTACGAGCAGTACTTC.

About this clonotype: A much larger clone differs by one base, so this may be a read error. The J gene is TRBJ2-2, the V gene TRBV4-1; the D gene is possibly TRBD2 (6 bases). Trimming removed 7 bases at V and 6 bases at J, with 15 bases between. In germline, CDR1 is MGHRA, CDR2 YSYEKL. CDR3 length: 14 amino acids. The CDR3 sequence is CASTGVGAPGELFF. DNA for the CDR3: TGCGCCAGCACGGGGGTGGGAGCTCCCGGGGAGCTGTTTTTT.

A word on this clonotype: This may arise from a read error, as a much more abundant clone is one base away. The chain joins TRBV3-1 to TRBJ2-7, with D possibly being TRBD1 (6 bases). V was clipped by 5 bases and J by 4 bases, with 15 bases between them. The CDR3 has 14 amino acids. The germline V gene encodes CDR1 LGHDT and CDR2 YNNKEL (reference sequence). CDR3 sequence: CASSGAGTSYEQYF. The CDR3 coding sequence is TGTGCCAGCAGCGGAGCCGGGACATCATACGAGCAGTACTTC.

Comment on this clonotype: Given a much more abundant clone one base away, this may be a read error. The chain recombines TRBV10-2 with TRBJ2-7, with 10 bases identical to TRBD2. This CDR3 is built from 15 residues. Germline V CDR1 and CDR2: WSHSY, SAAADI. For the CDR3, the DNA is TGCGCCAGCAGCCAAGGACTAGCGGACTCCTACGAGCAGTGCTTC. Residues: CASSQGLADSYEQCF.

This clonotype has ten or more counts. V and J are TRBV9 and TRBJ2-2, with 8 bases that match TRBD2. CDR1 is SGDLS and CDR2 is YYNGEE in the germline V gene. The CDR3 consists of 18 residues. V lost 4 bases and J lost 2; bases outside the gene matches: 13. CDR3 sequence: CASSPPGLAISNTGELFF. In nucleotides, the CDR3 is TGTGCCAGCAGCCCCCCAGGACTAGCCATAAGTAACACCGGGGAGCTGTTTTTT.